Following are 20 T cell receptor beta chains from one sample sequenced in a study of PD-L1 blockade in urothelial cancer (dated by TCRdb to between 2016 and 2019). Receptors were amplified or captured by the immunoSEQ multiplex PCR assay. TCRdb mirrors the immuneACCESS table, restricted to in-frame sequences. Some clones are absent from its copies; in checked studies, under half trace to an unresolved V gene, and the reason for the others is unknown. The sample profile shows fewer than 95,000 clones; less than 90% of them were found once. The biggest ten clones account for roughly 2% of the sample. The sample's time point label, in plain terms: pretreatment peripheral blood. The material was PBMCs, obtained around atezolizumab (anti-PD-L1) treatment. These TCRs come from a man between 60 and 75 years old with urothelial cancer.

V usage is TRBV7-9 and J usage is TRBJ2-3; 13 bases match TRBD2. CDR1 is SEHNR and CDR2 is FQNEAQ in the germline V gene (reference sequence). V dropped 1 base and J dropped 5; count of bases not matched to a gene: 3. The CDR3 sequence is 16 residues long. The CDR3 protein is CASSLGTSGGLDTQYF. The CDR3 DNA reads TGTGCCAGCAGCTTAGGGACTAGCGGGGGACTAGATACGCAGTATTTT.

The chain joins TRBV30 to TRBJ1-6; D gene ambiguous. CDR1 is GTSNPN, CDR2 SVGIG, per germline (reference sequence). The CDR3 totals 20 residues. V lost 3 bases and J lost 0, with 24 bases in between. The CDR3 DNA sequence: TGTGCCTGGAGACCAAGAGCAGGTACTTTTAGAAGCTCCTATAATTCACCCCTCCACTTT. Translating it yields CAWRPRAGTFRSSYNSPLHF.

The V and J genes are TRBV2 and TRBJ1-1; the D gene is possibly TRBD1 (5 bases). This CDR3 contains 12 residues. CDR1 and CDR2 (germline): SNHLY, FYNNEI. Deletions cut 6 bases from V and 6 bases from J, with 11 bases between. CDR3 loop: CASRDDSPEAFF. The CDR3 region has the DNA TGTGCCAGCAGGGATGACAGCCCTGAAGCTTTCTTT.

CDR3 residues: CASSPRGGATNEKLFF. Written as DNA, the CDR3 is TGTGCCAGCTCCCCCCGGGGAGGCGCAACTAATGAAAAACTGTTTTTT. The chain combines TRBV18 with TRBJ1-4, with no clear D. The germline gives CDR1 KGHSH, CDR2 LQKENI. CDR3 length equals 16 residues. Trimming stripped 6 bases from V and 0 bases from J, with 14 bases between. The complete variable domain, with remaining parts taken from reference TRBV18 and TRBJ1-4, reads NAGVMQNPRHLVRRRGQEARLRCSPMKGHSHVYWYRQLPEEGLKFMVYLQKENIIDESGMPKERFSAEFPKEGPSILRIQQVVRGDSAAYFCASSPRGGATNEKLFFGSGTQLSVL.

The V gene is TRBV30, the J gene TRBJ1-2; TRBD1 matches at 8 bases. This CDR3 is built from 17 residues. With V trimmed by 2 bases and J by 2 bases, 13 bases remained unmatched. Germline CDR1 GTSNPN, CDR2 SVGIG (reference sequence). The CDR3 DNA reads as TGTGCCTGGAGTCGTCCGAGGACAGGGATTATAAACTATGGCTACACCTTC. Its protein is CAWSRPRTGIINYGYTF.

V gene TRBV5-4 combines with J gene TRBJ2-2; tentatively, D is TRBD1 (6 bases). The CDR3 has 16 amino acids. Between the trimmed V and J ends, which lost 4 bases and 0 bases, there was a span of 13 bases. CDR1 and CDR2 (germline): SGHNT, YYREEE (reference sequence). For the CDR3, the DNA is TGTGCCAGCAGCCCCGGACAGTTCGCGAACACCGGGGAGCTGTTTTTT. It translates to CASSPGQFANTGELFF.

The chain joins TRBV2 to TRBJ2-5, with D possibly TRBD1 on 6 matching bases. Trimming removed 5 bases from V and 9 bases from J, with 22 bases in between. The CDR3 spans 15 residues. From germline, CDR1 is SNHLY and CDR2 FYNNEI. CDR3 loop: CASSPEGSLPGAQYF. DNA for the CDR3: TGTGCCAGCAGTCCCGAGGGGTCCCTTCCAGGGGCCCAGTACTTC.

The chain links TRBV30 to TRBJ2-1; D is perhaps TRBD2 (6 bases). Germline V gives CDR1 GTSNPN, CDR2 SVGIG (reference sequence). The CDR3 runs to 15 residues. Trimming pared 0 bases from V and 4 bases from J, leaving 13 bases between. In DNA form, the CDR3 reads TGTGCCTGGAGTGTCCGGGGGAAGACGTACAATGAGCAGTTCTTC. Protein: CAWSVRGKTYNEQFF.

The V gene is TRBV28, the J gene TRBJ2-7; D might be TRBD2 (6 bases). V was cut by 5 bases and J by 2 bases, with 13 bases left in between. CDR1 is MDHEN and CDR2 is SYDVKM in the germline V gene. The CDR3 has 14 amino acids. CDR3 nucleotide sequence: TGTGCCAGCAGTCGGCCGGGACTGGCCTACGAGCAGTACTTC. Translating it yields CASSRPGLAYEQYF.

The CDR3 nucleotides read TGTGCCAGCAGTGAAGTGGGGGGGAACACAGATACGCAGTATTTT. Protein sequence: CASSEVGGNTDTQYF. The chain couples TRBV2 to TRBJ2-3; TRBD2 aligns across 7 bases. Germline CDR1 is SNHLY and CDR2 is FYNNEI. This CDR3 has 15 residues. V dropped 1 base and J dropped 2; count of bases not matched to a gene: 3.

The gene calls are TRBV28 and TRBJ1-2; D remains unclear. V lost 5 bases and J lost 4, with 8 bases in between. CDR1 and CDR2 from the germline V gene are MDHEN and SYDVKM. The CDR3 consists of 12 residues. CDR3 protein: CASSRAGYGYTF. The CDR3, as DNA: TGTGCCAGCAGTCGCGCAGGCTATGGCTACACCTTC.

V usage is TRBV5-5 and J usage is TRBJ1-2, with D possibly TRBD1 on 5 matching bases. The CDR3 totals 16 residues. Trimming cost V 2 bases and J 8 bases, with 22 bases left between them. Germline V gives CDR1 SGHKS, CDR2 YYEKEE (reference sequence). The DNA for the CDR3 is TGTGCCAGCAGCTTTACTACTCAGACTCAGGGTTTCGGCTACACCTTC. Residues: CASSFTTQTQGFGYTF.

V is TRBV5-6 and J is TRBJ1-2; possible D gene TRBD1, 6 bases. The V end was cut by 6 bases, the J end by 4 bases, with 10 bases between. CDR3 length equals 12 residues. CDR1 is SGHDT, CDR2 YYEEEE, per germline. CDR3 coding DNA: TGTGCCAGCAACAGGGAGAGCTATGGCTACACCTTC. Residues: CASNRESYGYTF.

The V call is TRBV10-3, the J call TRBJ2-3, with D tentatively TRBD2 (5 bases). CDR1 ENHRY and CDR2 SYGVKD come from the germline V gene. The CDR3 consists of 14 residues. Trimming cost V 4 bases and J 2 bases, with 10 bases left between them. In DNA, the CDR3 is TGTGCCATCAGTGTTGTGACTAACACAGATACGCAGTATTTT. This gives the protein CAISVVTNTDTQYF.

The chain uses TRBV19 and TRBJ1-3; D is perhaps TRBD1 (6 bases). Looked up from germline, CDR1 is LNHDA and CDR2 is SQIVND (reference sequence). Trimming took off 8 bases at V and 0 bases at J, with 11 bases between the two ends. The CDR3 totals 14 residues. CDR3 bases: TGTGCCAGTTACGACAGGCCCTCTGGAAACACCATATATTTT. It specifies CASYDRPSGNTIYF.

The chain has TRBV5-1 and TRBJ2-3; tentative D call: TRBD1 (5 bases). Germline CDR1 SGHRS, CDR2 YFSETQ. The CDR3 totals 15 residues. V was cut by 2 bases and J by 0 bases, with 10 bases left in between. CDR3 residues: CASSLMTASTDTQYF. The CDR3 bases are TGCGCCAGCAGCTTAATGACAGCCAGCACAGATACGCAGTATTTT.

In this sample, this clone turned up once. V and J are TRBV27 and TRBJ1-2, with 8 bases matching TRBD1. The germline V gene has CDR1 MNHEY and CDR2 SMNVEV (reference sequence). The CDR3 is 15 residues long. V gave up 5 bases and J gave up 7 bases; unmatched junction bases: 12. The CDR3 sequence: CASSGQGRVPSGYTF. CDR3 nucleotide sequence: TGTGCCAGCAGTGGACAGGGTCGGGTTCCTTCTGGCTACACCTTC.

This clone appeared a single time. The V call is TRBV28, the J call TRBJ1-4; D remains ambiguous. The CDR3 has 17 amino acids. Germline V gives CDR1 MDHEN, CDR2 SYDVKM. Trimming cost V 6 bases and J 7 bases, with 24 bases left between them. The CDR3 region is CASRQTASGISGEKLFF. As DNA, the CDR3 is TGTGCCAGCAGACAGACGGCAAGCGGGATCTCGGGTGAAAAACTGTTTTTT.

This clone turned up a few times. V usage is TRBV25-1 and J usage is TRBJ2-1; 13 bases map to TRBD2. In germline, CDR1 is MGHDK, CDR2 SYGVNS. The CDR3 spans 13 residues. V trimming: 8 bases; J trimming: 8 bases; junction bases outside the gene matches: 3. The CDR3 spells CASGGLAGHEQFF. DNA of the CDR3: TGTGCCAGCGGGGGACTAGCGGGGCATGAGCAGTTCTTC.

The chain recombines TRBV19 with TRBJ2-7, with 12 bases identical to TRBD1. CDR3 size: 15 residues. V dropped 3 bases and J dropped 7; count of bases not matched to a gene: 7. The germline gives CDR1 LNHDA, CDR2 SQIVND (reference sequence). The CDR3 spells CASSMLGQGASEQYF. As DNA, the CDR3 is TGTGCCAGTAGTATGCTGGGACAGGGGGCGAGTGAGCAGTACTTC.